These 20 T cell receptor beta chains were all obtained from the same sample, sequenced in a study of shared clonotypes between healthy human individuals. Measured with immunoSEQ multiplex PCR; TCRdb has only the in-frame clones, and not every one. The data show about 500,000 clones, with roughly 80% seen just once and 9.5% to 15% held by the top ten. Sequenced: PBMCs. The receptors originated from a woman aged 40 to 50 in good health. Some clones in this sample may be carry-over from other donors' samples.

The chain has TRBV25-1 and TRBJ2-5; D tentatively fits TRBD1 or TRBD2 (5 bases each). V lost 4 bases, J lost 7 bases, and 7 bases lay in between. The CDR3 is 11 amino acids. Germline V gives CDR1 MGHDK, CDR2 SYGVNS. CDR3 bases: TGTGCCAGCAGTGGGGGGATGACCCAGTACTTC. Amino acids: CASSGGMTQYF.

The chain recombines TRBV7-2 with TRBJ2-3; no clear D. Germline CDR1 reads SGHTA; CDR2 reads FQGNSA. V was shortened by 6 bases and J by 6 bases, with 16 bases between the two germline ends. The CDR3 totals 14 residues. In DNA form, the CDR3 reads TGTGCCAGCAGGCCACCCGCGAGCCCCGATACGCAGTATTTT. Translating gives CASRPPASPDTQYF.

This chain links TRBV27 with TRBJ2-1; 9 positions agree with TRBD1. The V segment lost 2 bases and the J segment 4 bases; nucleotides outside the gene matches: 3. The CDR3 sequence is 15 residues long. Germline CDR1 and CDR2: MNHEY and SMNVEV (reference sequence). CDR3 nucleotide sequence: TGTGCCAGCAGTTTAGGGACAGGGAGGTACAATGAGCAGTTCTTC. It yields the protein CASSLGTGRYNEQFF.

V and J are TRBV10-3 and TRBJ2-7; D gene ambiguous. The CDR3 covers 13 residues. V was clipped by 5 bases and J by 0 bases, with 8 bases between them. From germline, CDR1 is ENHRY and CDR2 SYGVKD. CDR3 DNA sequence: TGTGCCATCAGTAGTGGATTCTCCTACGAGCAGTACTTC. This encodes CAISSGFSYEQYF.

CDR3 in amino acids: CSATGGGRGDTQYF. CDR3 DNA sequence: TGCAGCGCCACAGGGGGCGGCCGTGGAGATACGCAGTATTTT. The rearrangement links TRBV29-1 to TRBJ2-3; 9 bases are shared with TRBD1. This CDR3 is built from 14 residues. The ends lost 7 bases at V and 5 bases at J; junction bases unmatched: 10. CDR1 is SQVTM and CDR2 is ANQGSEA in the germline V gene.

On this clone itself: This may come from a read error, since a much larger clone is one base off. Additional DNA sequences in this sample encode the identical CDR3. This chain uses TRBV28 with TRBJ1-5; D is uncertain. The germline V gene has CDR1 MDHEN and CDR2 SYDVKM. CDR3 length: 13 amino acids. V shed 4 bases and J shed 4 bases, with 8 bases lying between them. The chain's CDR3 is CASSSFSNQPQHF. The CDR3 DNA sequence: TGTGCCAGCAGTTCATTCTCTAATCAGCCCCAGCATTTT.

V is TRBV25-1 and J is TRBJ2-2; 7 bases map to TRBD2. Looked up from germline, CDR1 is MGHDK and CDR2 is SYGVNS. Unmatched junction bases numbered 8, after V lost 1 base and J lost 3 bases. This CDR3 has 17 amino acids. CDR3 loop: CASSESWGRADTGELFF. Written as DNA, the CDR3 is TGTGCCAGCAGTGAATCTTGGGGGAGGGCCGACACCGGGGAGCTGTTTTTT.

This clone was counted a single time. CDR3 nucleotides: TGTGCCAGCAGCTTGGAGGCTAGCGGGAGTCATGAGCAGTACTTC. This codes for CASSLEASGSHEQYF. This chain connects TRBV5-4 to TRBJ2-7, with 10 positions matching TRBD2. This CDR3 is 15 amino acids long. Germline CDR1 is SGHNT and CDR2 is YYREEE (reference sequence). Trimming removed 0 bases from V and 7 bases from J; junction bases left unmatched: 7.

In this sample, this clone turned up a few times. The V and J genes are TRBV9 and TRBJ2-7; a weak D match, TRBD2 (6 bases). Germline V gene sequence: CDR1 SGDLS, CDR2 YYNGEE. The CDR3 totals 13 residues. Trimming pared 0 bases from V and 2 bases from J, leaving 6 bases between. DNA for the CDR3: TGTGCCAGCAGCGTAGCGGGGGCCTACGAGCAGTACTTC. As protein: CASSVAGAYEQYF. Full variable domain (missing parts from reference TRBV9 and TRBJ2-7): DSGVTQTPKHLITATGQRVTLRCSPRSGDLSVYWYQQSLDQGLQFLIQYYNGEERAKGNILERFSAQQFPDLHSELNLSSLELGDSALYFCASSVAGAYEQYFGPGTRLTVT.

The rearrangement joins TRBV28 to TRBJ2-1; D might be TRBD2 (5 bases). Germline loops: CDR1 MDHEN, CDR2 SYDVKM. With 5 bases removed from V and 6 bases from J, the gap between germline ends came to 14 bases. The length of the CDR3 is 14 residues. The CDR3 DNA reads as TGTGCCAGCAGTGCCCTGGGAGTTACCAATGAGCAGTTCTTC. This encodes CASSALGVTNEQFF. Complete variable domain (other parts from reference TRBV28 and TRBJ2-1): DVKVTQSSRYLVKRTGEKVFLECVQDMDHENMFWYRQDPGLGLRLIYFSYDVKMKEKGDIPEGYSVSREKKERFSLILESASTNQTSMYLCASSALGVTNEQFFGPGTRLTVL.

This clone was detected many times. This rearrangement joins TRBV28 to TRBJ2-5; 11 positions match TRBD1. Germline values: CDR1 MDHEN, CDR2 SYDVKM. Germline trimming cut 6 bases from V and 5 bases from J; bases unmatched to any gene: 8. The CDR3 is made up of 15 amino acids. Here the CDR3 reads CASSSMGQGDETQYF. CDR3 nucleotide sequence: TGTGCCAGCAGCTCTATGGGACAGGGGGATGAGACCCAGTACTTC.

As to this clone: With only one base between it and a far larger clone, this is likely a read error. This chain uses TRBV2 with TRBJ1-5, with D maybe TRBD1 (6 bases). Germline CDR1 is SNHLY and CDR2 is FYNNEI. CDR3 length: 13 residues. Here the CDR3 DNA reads TGTGCCAGCATTGGGGGGGCCAATCAGCCCCGGCATTTT. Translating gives CASIGGANQPRHF.

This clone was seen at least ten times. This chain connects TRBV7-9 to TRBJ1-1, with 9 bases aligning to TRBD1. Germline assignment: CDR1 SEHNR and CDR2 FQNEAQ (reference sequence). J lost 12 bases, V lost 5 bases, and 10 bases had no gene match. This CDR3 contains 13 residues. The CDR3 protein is CASSPTGTGSSFF. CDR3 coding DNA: TGTGCCAGCAGCCCAACCGGGACAGGGAGTTCTTTCTTT.

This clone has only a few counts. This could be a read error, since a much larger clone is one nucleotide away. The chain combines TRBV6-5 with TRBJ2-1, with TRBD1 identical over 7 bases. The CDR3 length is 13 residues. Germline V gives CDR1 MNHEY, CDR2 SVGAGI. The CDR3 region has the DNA TGTGCCAGCAGCCCTAGACAGGGCCATGAGCAGCTCTTC. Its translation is CASSPRQGHEQLF.

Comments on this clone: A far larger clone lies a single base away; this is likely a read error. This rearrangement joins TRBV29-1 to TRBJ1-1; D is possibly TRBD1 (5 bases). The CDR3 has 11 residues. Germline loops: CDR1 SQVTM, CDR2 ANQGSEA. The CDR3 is CGVWDGGLAFF. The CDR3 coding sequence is TGCGGCGTTTGGGACGGAGGTCTGGCTTTCTTT.

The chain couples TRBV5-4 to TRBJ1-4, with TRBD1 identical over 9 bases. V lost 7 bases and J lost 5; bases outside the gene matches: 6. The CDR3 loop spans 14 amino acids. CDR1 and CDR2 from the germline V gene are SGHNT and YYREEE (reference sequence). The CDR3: CASGKTGGNEKLFF. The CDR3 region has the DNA TGTGCCAGCGGGAAGACAGGGGGGAATGAAAAACTGTTTTTT.

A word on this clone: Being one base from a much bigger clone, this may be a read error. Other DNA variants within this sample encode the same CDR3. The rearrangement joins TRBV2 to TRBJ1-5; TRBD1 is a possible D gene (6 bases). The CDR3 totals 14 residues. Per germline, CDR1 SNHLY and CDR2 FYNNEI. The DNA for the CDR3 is TGTGCCAGCAGTGAACGGCCAGGGGCTCAGCCTCAGCATTTT. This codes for CASSERPGAQPQHF.

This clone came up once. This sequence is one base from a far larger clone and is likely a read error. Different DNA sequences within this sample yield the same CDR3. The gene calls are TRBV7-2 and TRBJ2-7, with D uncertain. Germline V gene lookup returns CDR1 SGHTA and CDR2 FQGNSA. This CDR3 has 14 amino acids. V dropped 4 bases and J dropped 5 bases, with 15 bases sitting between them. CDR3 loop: CASSSAGTGHEQYF. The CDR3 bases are TGTGCCAGCAGCTCCGCTGGTACGGGCCACGAGCAGTACTTC. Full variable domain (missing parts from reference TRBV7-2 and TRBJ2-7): GAGVSQSPSNKVTEKGKDVELRCDPISGHTALYWYRQSLGQGLEFLIYFQGNSAPDKSGLPSDRFSAERTGGSVSTLTIQRTQQEDSAVYLCASSSAGTGHEQYFGPGTRLTVT.

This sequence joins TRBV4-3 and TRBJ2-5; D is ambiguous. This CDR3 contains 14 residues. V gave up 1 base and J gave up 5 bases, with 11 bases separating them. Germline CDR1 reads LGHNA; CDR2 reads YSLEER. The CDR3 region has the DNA TGCGCCAGCAGCCAAGGTCGGAGAGCGGAGACCCAGTACTTC. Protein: CASSQGRRAETQYF.

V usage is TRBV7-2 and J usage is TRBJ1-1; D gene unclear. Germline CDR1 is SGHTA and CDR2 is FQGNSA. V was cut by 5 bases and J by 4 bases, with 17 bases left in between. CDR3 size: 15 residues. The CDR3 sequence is CASSQPMGVSTEAFF. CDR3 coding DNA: TGTGCCAGCAGCCAACCCATGGGAGTGAGCACTGAAGCTTTCTTT.